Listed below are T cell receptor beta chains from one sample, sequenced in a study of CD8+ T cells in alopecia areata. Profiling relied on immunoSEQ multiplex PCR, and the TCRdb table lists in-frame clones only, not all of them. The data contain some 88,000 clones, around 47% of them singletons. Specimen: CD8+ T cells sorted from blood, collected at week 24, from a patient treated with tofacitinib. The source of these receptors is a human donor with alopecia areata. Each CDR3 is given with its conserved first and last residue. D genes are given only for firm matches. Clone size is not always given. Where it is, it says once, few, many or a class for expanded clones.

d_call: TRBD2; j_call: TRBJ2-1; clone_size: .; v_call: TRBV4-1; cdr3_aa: CASSPILTSGSGNEQFF; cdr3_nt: TGCGCCAGCAGCCCCATTCTAACTAGCGGGAGTGGCAATGAGCAGTTCTTC
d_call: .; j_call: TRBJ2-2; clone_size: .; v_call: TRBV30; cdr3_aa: CAWSGGQGHGELFF; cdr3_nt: TGTGCCTGGAGTGGTGGGCAGGGCCACGGGGAGCTGTTTTTT
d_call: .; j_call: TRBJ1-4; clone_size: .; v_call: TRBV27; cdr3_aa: CASSLMLGGEKLFF; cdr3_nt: TGTGCCAGCAGTTTAATGCTAGGGGGTGAAAAACTGTTTTTT
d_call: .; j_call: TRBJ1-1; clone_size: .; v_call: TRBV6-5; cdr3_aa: CASSTTANTEAFF; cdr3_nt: TGTGCCAGCAGTACAACTGCAAACACTGAAGCTTTCTTT
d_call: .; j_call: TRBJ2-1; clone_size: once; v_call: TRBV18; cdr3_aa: CASSPPWYEQFF; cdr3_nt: TGTGCCAGCTCACCACCGTGGTATGAGCAGTTCTTC
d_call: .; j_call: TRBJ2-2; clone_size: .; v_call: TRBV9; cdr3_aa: CASSLRWEEDTGELFF; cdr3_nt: TGTGCCAGCAGCCTACGGTGGGAGGAGGACACCGGGGAGCTGTTTTTT
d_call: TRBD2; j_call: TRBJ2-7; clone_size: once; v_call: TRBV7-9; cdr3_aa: CASSPLAGRVYEQYF; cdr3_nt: TGTGCCAGCAGTCCACTAGCGGGGAGAGTCTACGAGCAGTACTTC
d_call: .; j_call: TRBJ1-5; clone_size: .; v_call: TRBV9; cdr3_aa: CASSEYHQGDQPQHF; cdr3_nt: TGTGCCAGCAGCGAATATCACCAAGGGGATCAGCCCCAGCATTTT
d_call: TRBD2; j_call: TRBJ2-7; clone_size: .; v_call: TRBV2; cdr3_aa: CASSWTSGWDEQYF; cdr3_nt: TGTGCCAGCAGTTGGACTAGCGGGTGGGACGAGCAGTACTTC
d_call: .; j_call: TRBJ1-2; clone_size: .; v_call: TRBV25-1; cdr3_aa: CASSDWTTIFYGYTF; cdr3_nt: TGTGCCAGCAGTGACTGGACAACGATTTTCTATGGCTACACCTTC
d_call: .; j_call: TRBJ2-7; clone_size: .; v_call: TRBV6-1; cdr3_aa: CASRSSYEQYF; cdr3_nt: TGTGCCAGCAGATCATCCTACGAGCAGTACTTC
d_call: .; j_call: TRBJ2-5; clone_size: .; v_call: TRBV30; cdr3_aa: CAWTPPGISVYEQYF; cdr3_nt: TGTGCCTGGACCCCGCCGGGCATTTCGGTCTACGAACAGTACTTC
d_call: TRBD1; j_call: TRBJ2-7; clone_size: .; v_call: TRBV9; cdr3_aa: CASSKGDSPYEQYF; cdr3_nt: TGTGCCAGCAGCAAGGGGGACAGCCCCTACGAGCAGTACTTC
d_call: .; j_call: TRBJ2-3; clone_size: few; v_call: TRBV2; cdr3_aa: CASSELRQPSTDTQYF; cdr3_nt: TGTGCCAGCAGTGAACTCCGACAGCCGAGCACAGATACGCAGTATTTT
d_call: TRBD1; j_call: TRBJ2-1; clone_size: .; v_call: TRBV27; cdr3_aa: CASSLSGTGPYNEQFF; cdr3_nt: TGTGCCAGCAGTTTATCAGGGACAGGGCCCTACAATGAGCAGTTCTTC
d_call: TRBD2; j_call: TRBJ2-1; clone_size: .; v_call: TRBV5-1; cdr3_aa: CASSLAAGVYNEQFF; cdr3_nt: TGCGCCAGCAGCTTGGCAGCGGGGGTATACAATGAGCAGTTCTTC
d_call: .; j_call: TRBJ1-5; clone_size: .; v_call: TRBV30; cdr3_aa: CAWSEGRGHRPQHF; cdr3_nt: TGTGCCTGGAGTGAGGGCCGGGGCCATCGGCCCCAGCATTTT
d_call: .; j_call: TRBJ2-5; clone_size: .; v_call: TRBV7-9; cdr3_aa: CASSPGLGRETQYF; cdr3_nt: TGTGCCAGCAGCCCCGGGTTGGGGAGGGAGACCCAGTACTTC
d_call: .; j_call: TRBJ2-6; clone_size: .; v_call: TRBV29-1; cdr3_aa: CSVEDRGTAISGANVLTF; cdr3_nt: TGCAGCGTTGAAGATCGGGGGACGGCAATTTCTGGGGCCAACGTCCTGACTTTC
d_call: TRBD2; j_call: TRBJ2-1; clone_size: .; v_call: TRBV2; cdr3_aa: CASSGLAGENEQFF; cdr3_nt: TGTGCCAGCAGTGGACTAGCGGGTGAAAATGAGCAGTTCTTC
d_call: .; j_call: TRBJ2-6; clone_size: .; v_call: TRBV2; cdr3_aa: CASSDRGSGANVLTF; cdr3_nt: TGTGCCAGCAGTGATCGTGGGTCTGGGGCCAACGTCCTGACTTTC
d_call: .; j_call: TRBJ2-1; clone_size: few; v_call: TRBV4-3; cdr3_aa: CASSQVRGSYNEQFF; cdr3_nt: TGCGCCAGCAGCCAAGTGAGGGGTTCCTACAATGAGCAGTTCTTC
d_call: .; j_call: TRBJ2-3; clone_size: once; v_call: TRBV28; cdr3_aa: CASSFGIGALGADTQYF; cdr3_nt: TGTGCCAGCAGTTTTGGGATCGGAGCTCTAGGGGCAGATACGCAGTATTTT
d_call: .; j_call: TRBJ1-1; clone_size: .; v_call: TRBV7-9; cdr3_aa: CASRATGLGTEAFF; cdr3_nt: TGTGCCAGCAGAGCCACAGGGTTGGGCACTGAAGCTTTCTTT
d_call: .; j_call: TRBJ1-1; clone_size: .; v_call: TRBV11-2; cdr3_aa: CASSLAAGAEAEAFF; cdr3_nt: TGTGCCAGCAGCTTAGCGGCCGGGGCAGAAGCTGAAGCTTTCTTT
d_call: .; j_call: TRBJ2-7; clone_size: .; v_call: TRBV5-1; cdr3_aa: CASRPPTGTYEQYF; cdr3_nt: TGCGCCAGCCGACCCCCGACGGGGACCTACGAGCAGTACTTC
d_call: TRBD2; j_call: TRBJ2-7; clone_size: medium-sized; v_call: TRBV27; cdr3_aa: CASRPRLAGAYEQYF; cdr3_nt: TGTGCCAGCAGGCCGAGACTAGCGGGAGCCTACGAGCAGTACTTC
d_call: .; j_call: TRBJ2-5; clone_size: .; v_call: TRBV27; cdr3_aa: CASRDREGETQYF; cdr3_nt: TGTGCCAGCAGGGACAGGGAGGGAGAGACCCAGTACTTC
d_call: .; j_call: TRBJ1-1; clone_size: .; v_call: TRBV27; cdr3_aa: CASSSGHGKAFF; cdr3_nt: TGTGCCAGCAGTTCAGGGCATGGTAAAGCTTTCTTT
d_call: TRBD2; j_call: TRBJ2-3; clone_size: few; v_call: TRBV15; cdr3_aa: CATSRVAGVTPLGTDTQYF; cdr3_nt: TGTGCCACCAGCAGAGTGGCGGGAGTTACACCACTTGGCACAGATACGCAGTATTTT
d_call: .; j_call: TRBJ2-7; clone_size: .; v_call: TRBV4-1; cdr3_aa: CASSQDWTAYEQYF; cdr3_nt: TGCGCCAGCAGCCAAGATTGGACAGCCTACGAGCAGTACTTC
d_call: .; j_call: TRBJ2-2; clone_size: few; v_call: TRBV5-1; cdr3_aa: CASSLGQAELFF; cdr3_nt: TGCGCCAGCAGCTTGGGGCAGGCGGAGCTGTTTTTT
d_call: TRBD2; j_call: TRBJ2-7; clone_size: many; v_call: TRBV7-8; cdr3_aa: CASSLRGGLYEQYF; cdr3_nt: TGTGCCAGCAGCTTACGCGGGGGGTTATACGAGCAGTACTTC
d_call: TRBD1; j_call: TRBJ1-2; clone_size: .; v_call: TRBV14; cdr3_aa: CASSQGDRPGNGYTF; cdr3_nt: TGTGCCAGCAGCCAAGGGGACAGGCCTGGGAATGGCTACACCTTC
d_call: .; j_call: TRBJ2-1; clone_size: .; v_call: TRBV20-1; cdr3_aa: CTGILGNEQFF; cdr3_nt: TGCACCGGCATCCTAGGCAATGAGCAGTTCTTC
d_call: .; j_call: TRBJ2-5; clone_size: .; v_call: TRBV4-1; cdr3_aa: CASSQFRSRGSMETQYF; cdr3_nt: TGCGCCAGCAGCCAATTCCGATCCCGAGGTAGCATGGAGACCCAGTACTTC
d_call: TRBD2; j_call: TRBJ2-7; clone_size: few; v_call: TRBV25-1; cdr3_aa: CASSEGGSRDF; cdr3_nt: TGTGCCAGCAGTGAGGGGGGGAGCCGGGACTTC
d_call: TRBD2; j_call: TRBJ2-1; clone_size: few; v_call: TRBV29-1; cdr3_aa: CSVELAGGPVDEQFF; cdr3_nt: TGCAGCGTGGAATTAGCGGGAGGTCCCGTGGATGAGCAGTTCTTC
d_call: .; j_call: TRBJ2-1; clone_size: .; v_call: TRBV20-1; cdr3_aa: CSASRREQFF; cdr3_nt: TGCAGCGCCAGCCGGCGGGAGCAGTTCTTC
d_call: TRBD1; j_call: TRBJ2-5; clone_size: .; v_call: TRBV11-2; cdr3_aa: CASSWGQGGETQYF; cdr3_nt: TGTGCCAGCAGCTGGGGACAGGGCGGCGAGACCCAGTACTTC
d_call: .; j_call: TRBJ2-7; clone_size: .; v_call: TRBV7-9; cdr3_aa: CASSLAFERLSYEQYF; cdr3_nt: TGTGCCAGCAGTCTTGCTTTCGAGCGGCTCTCCTACGAGCAGTACTTC